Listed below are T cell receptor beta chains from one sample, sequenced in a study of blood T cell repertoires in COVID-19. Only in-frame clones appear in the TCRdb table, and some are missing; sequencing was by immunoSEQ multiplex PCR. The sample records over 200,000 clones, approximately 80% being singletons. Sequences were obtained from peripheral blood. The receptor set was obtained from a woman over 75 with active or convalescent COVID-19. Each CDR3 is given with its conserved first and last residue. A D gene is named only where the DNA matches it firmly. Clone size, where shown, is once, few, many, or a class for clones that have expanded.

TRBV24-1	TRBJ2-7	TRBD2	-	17	CATSDRSPWGGSFEQYF	TGTGCCACCAGTGATAGGTCCCCCTGGGGAGGGAGTTTCGAGCAGTACTTC
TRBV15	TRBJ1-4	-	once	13	CATSRDRGPELFF	TGTGCCACCAGCAGAGATAGAGGGCCAGAACTGTTTTTT
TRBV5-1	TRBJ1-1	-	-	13	CASSLAGATEAFF	TGCGCCAGCAGCTTGGCAGGGGCCACTGAAGCTTTCTTT
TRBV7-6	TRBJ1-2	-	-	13	CASSLGSSGGYTF	TGTGCCAGCAGCTTAGGGTCGTCGGGAGGCTACACCTTC
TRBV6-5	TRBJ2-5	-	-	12	CASRQGRETQYF	TGTGCCAGCAGACAGGGAAGGGAGACCCAGTACTTC
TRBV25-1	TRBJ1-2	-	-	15	CASSELGAASYGYTF	TGTGCCAGCAGTGAATTAGGGGCAGCTTCCTATGGCTACACCTTC
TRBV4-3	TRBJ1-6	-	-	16	CASSQEPSSYNSPLHF	TGCGCCAGCAGCCAAGAGCCGAGCTCCTATAATTCACCCCTCCACTTT
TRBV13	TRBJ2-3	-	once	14	CASSTPGSTDTQYF	TGTGCCAGCTCGACTCCGGGTAGCACAGATACGCAGTATTTT
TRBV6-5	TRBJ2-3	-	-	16	CASSYGLNLRTDTQYF	TGTGCCAGCAGTTACGGGCTCAACCTCCGCACAGATACGCAGTATTTT
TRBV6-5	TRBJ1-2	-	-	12	CASTSTTNGYTF	TGTGCCAGCACTTCTACGACAAATGGCTACACCTTC
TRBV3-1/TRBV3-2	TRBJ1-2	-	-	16	CASSQGPPGGNYGYTF	TGTGCCAGCAGCCAAGGCCCCCCCGGGGGGAACTATGGCTACACCTTC
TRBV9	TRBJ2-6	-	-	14	CASSALGTANVLTF	TGTGCCAGCAGCGCCCTCGGTACGGCCAACGTCCTGACTTTC
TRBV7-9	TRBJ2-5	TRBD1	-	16	CASSLARTGGFETQYF	TGTGCCAGCAGCTTAGCTAGGACAGGGGGCTTCGAGACCCAGTACTTC
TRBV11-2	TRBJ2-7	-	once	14	CASSSDYQFYEQYF	TGTGCCAGCAGCTCGGACTACCAATTCTACGAGCAGTACTTC
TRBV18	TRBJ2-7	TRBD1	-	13	CASSPGQADEQYF	TGTGCCAGCTCACCAGGACAGGCTGACGAGCAGTACTTC
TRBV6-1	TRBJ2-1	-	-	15	CASSEIEGAYNEQFF	TGTGCCAGCAGTGAAATTGAAGGGGCCTACAATGAGCAGTTCTTC
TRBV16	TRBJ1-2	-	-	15	CASSPVAGARYGYTF	TGTGCCAGCAGCCCAGTTGCGGGGGCAAGGTATGGCTACACCTTC
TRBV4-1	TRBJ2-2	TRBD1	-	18	CASSRPGGPKGSTGELFF	TGCGCCAGCAGCAGACCAGGGGGCCCTAAAGGTAGCACCGGGGAGCTGTTTTTT
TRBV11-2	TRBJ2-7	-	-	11	CASSRAVEQYF	TGTGCCAGCAGCCGCGCGGTCGAGCAGTACTTC
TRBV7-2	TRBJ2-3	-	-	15	CASSLGGPPADTQYF	TGTGCCAGCAGCTTAGGGGGGCCCCCCGCGGATACGCAGTATTTT
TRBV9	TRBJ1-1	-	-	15	CASSVRDFGGTEAFF	TGTGCCAGCAGCGTTCGGGACTTTGGCGGCACTGAAGCTTTCTTT
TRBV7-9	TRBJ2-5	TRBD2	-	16	CASSLSSGRYQETQYF	TGTGCCAGCAGCCTATCTAGCGGGAGGTACCAAGAGACCCAGTACTTC
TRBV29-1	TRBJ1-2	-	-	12	CSVVGAGYGYTF	TGCAGCGTTGTTGGGGCAGGCTATGGCTACACCTTC
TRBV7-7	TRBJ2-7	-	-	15	CASSPQAGKEYEQYF	TGTGCCAGCAGCCCACAGGCAGGGAAAGAGTACGAGCAGTACTTC
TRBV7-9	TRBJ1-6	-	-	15	CASRDVSQGNSPLHF	TGTGCCAGCAGGGACGTCAGCCAGGGGAATTCACCCCTCCACTTT
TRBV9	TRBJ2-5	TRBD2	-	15	CASSLESGVGETQYF	TGTGCCAGCAGCCTGGAAAGCGGGGTTGGAGAGACCCAGTACTTC
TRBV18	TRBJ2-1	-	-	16	CASSPVIATSYNEQFF	TGTGCCAGCTCACCAGTAATAGCGACTTCCTACAATGAGCAGTTCTTC
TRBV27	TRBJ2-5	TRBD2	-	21	CASSLSRPLPGLAGVQETQYF	TGTGCCAGCAGTTTATCTAGGCCCTTACCGGGACTAGCGGGGGTTCAAGAGACCCAGTACTTC
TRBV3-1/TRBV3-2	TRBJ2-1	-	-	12	CASSPIRGSWFF	TGTGCCAGCAGCCCCATTCGAGGGAGTTGGTTCTTC
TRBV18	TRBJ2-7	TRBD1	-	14	CASSPVTGEYEQYF	TGTGCCAGCTCACCTGTGACAGGGGAGTACGAGCAGTACTTC
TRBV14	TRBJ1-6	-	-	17	CASSQVSWSSYNSPLHF	TGTGCCAGCAGCCAAGTTTCATGGAGCTCCTATAATTCACCCCTCCACTTT
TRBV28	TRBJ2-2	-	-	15	CASSSGTTNTGELFF	TGTGCCAGCAGTTCCGGGACAACGAACACCGGGGAGCTGTTTTTT
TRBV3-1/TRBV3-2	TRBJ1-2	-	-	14	CASSQEAVNYGYTF	TGTGCCAGCAGCCAAGAGGCAGTTAACTATGGCTACACCTTC
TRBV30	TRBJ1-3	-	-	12	CALSGSGNTIYF	TGTGCCTTATCAGGTTCCGGAAACACCATATATTTT
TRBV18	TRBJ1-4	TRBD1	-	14	CASSPLQGNEKLFF	TGTGCCAGCTCACCACTACAGGGGAATGAAAAACTGTTTTTT
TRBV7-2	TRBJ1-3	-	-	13	CASNQGGGNTIYF	TGTGCCAGCAACCAGGGTGGCGGAAACACCATATATTTT
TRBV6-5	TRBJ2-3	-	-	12	CASSLADDTQYF	TGTGCCAGCAGTCTAGCCGATGATACGCAGTATTTT
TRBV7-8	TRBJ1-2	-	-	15	CASSIDSRSLSGYTF	TGTGCCAGCAGCATCGACAGCCGATCCCTATCTGGCTACACCTTC